A selection of T cell receptor beta chains follows, all from one sample in a study of low-dose radiotherapy and immunotherapy resistance in tumors. A single record per CDR3 protein comes from TCRdb applying MiXCR to the reads. The table includes tens of thousands of distinct CDR3 sequences, under 10% detected once. The starting material was PBMCs, obtained before treatment. The receptors were sampled from a male donor with prostate cancer. Both conserved end residues are part of each CDR3. A D gene is named only where the DNA matches it firmly. Not all rows give a size; the values are once, few, many and, for expanded clones, a class.

d_call cdr3_length j_call clone_size v_call cdr3_aa cdr3_nt
- 14 TRBJ2-1 many TRBV20-1 CSARDIRGQNEQFF TGCAGTGCTAGAGATATCCGGGGGCAGAATGAGCAGTTCTTC
- 12 TRBJ2-7 many TRBV7-2 CASSLDTYEQYF TGTGCCAGCAGCTTAGACACCTACGAGCAGTACTTC
- 14 TRBJ2-5 - TRBV5-5 CASSLEWQGWTQYF TGTGCCAGCAGCTTGGAATGGCAGGGTTGGACCCAGTACTTC
- 15 TRBJ1-1 many TRBV10-3 CAISESLDMNTEAFF TGTGCCATCAGTGAGTCTCTGGACATGAACACTGAAGCTTTCTTT
- 13 TRBJ2-3 - TRBV6-2/TRBV6-3 CASSSRLSDTQYF TGTGCCAGCAGTTCCCGACTATCAGATACGCAGTATTTT
- 14 TRBJ2-3 many TRBV7-2 CASSFFLGGDTQYF TGTGCCAGCAGCTTTTTCCTTGGAGGAGATACGCAGTATTTT
- 17 TRBJ2-7 many TRBV28 CASSLDVGQLETYEQYF TGTGCCAGCAGTTTAGACGTCGGGCAGTTAGAAACCTACGAGCAGTACTTC
- 15 TRBJ2-1 many TRBV5-1 CASSLPGGTYNEQFF TGCGCCAGCAGCTTACCCGGCGGAACCTACAATGAGCAGTTCTTC
- 13 TRBJ2-1 many TRBV11-2 CASSLRQDNEQFF TGTGCCAGCAGCCTCAGACAAGACAATGAGCAGTTCTTC
- 13 TRBJ1-5 many TRBV20-1 CSAREDSNQPQHF TGCAGTGCTAGAGAGGACAGCAATCAGCCCCAGCATTTT